Below are 27 T cell receptor beta chains sequenced from a single sample in a study of early T cells in non-severe SARS-CoV-2 infection. MiXCR, run by TCRdb on the 5' RACE reads, gives a single entry per CDR3 protein. The sample has 45,000 to 60,000 distinct CDR3 sequences, roughly 10% seen once. The sequenced sample consisted of whole blood. The receptors stem from an adult who was a healthcare worker with PCR-confirmed SARS-CoV-2 infection or an uninfected control (not recorded which).

This clonotype showed up many times. The V call is TRBV11-1, the J call TRBJ2-2; D gene unclear. This CDR3 contains 15 residues. The V and J ends lost 5 bases and 6 bases respectively, with 16 bases between them. CDR1 SGHAT and CDR2 FQDESV come from the germline V gene (reference sequence). This chain's CDR3 is CASSPRATASGELFF. CDR3 bases: TGTGCCAGCAGCCCTCGTGCCACGGCGTCCGGGGAGCTGTTTTTT.

This clonotype was seen many times. This chain uses TRBV7-8 with TRBJ2-1, with 10 bases identical to TRBD1. Trimming at V came to 2 bases and at J to 7 bases, leaving 5 bases not matched to a gene. This CDR3 comprises 15 residues. Germline V lookup: CDR1 SGHVS, CDR2 FQNEAQ. The CDR3 nucleotides are TGTGCCAGCAGCTTAAGGACAGGGGGTTCGAATGAGCAGTTCTTC. This encodes CASSLRTGGSNEQFF.

This clonotype was seen many times. This sequence joins TRBV5-4 and TRBJ2-3; D is uncertain. The CDR3 covers 16 residues. Germline loops: CDR1 SGHNT, CDR2 YYREEE (reference sequence). V lost 0 bases to trimming and J lost 3 bases, with 14 bases between them. This chain's CDR3 is CASSLGYSDWTDTQYF. CDR3 coding DNA: TGTGCCAGCAGCTTGGGGTACAGCGATTGGACAGATACGCAGTATTTT.

A few counts support this clonotype. The genes are TRBV6-6 and TRBJ2-3, with a tentative D call TRBD1 (6 bases). Deletions cut 7 bases from V and 0 bases from J, with 20 bases between. The CDR3 has 17 amino acids. Germline loops: CDR1 MNHNY, CDR2 SVGAGI (reference sequence). This chain's CDR3 is CASISNRATISTDTQYF. Written as DNA, the CDR3 is TGTGCCAGCATCTCAAACAGGGCTACGATTAGCACAGATACGCAGTATTTT.

The V call is TRBV29-1, the J call TRBJ2-7, with 12 bases fitting TRBD1. Trimming removed 7 bases from V and 5 bases from J; junction bases left unmatched: 6. Germline CDR1 and CDR2: SQVTM and ANQGSEA. The CDR3 length is 13 residues. The CDR3 region has the DNA TGCAGCGCTGGGACAGGGGGCGAGGACGAGCAGTACTTC. It translates to CSAGTGGEDEQYF.

A few counts support this clonotype. The chain has TRBV11-2 and TRBJ2-7, with D perhaps given as TRBD1 or TRBD2 (5 bases each). Germline lookup yields CDR1 SGHAT and CDR2 FQNNGV. Trimming took off 5 bases at V and 2 bases at J, with 22 bases between the two ends. This CDR3 has 17 amino acids. The CDR3 region has the DNA TGTGCCAGCAGCCGAGGGGTATGGCATGCGATAGCCTACGAGCAGTACTTC. Translated: CASSRGVWHAIAYEQYF. Full variable domain (remainder filled in from reference TRBV11-2 and TRBJ2-7): EAGVAQSPRYKIIEKRQSVAFWCNPISGHATLYWYQQILGQGPKLLIQFQNNGVVDDSQLPKDRFSAERLKGVDSTLKIQPAKLEDSAVYLCASSRGVWHAIAYEQYFGPGTRLTVT.

The chain combines TRBV4-2 with TRBJ1-1; the D is unclear. This CDR3 has 15 amino acids. Trimming removed 0 bases from V and 1 base from J, with 9 bases in between. Germline values: CDR1 LGHNA, CDR2 YNFKEQ. DNA of the CDR3: TGTGCCAGCAGCCAAGATCCGGGTACGAACACTGAAGCTTTCTTT. Encoded protein: CASSQDPGTNTEAFF.

This clonotype occurred many times. This chain uses TRBV7-8 with TRBJ1-2; TRBD1 might be the D (6 bases). Trimming took off 10 bases at V and 4 bases at J, with 10 bases between the two ends. The CDR3 extends over 11 amino acids. Germline V gene sequence: CDR1 SGHVS, CDR2 FQNEAQ. The CDR3 here is CAIQGFYGYTF. As DNA, the CDR3 is TGTGCCATACAGGGATTCTATGGCTACACCTTC.

This clonotype was seen a handful of times. As DNA, the CDR3 is TGTGCCAGCAGTCCGGACAGCTATGGCTACACCTTC. It translates to CASSPDSYGYTF. V and J are TRBV12-3 or TRBV12-4 and TRBJ1-2; possible D gene TRBD1, 6 bases. V was trimmed by 5 bases and J by 4 bases, leaving 8 bases between them. The CDR3 covers 12 residues.

This clonotype was observed many times. The chain uses TRBV7-9 and TRBJ2-7; 10 positions agree with TRBD2. The CDR3 spans 16 residues. From germline, CDR1 is SEHNR and CDR2 FQNEAQ (reference sequence). Unmatched junction bases numbered 15, after V lost 6 bases and J lost 7 bases. The CDR3 DNA reads as TGTGCCAGCAGTCCTAGCGGGGGCCCCAGGGAACGGGAGCAGTACTTC. Translated: CASSPSGGPREREQYF. The full variable domain, completed using reference TRBV7-9 and TRBJ2-7, is DTGVSQNPRHKITKRGQNVTFRCDPISEHNRLYWYRQTLGQGPEFLTYFQNEAQLEKSRLLSDRFSAERPKGSFSTLEIQRTEQGDSAMYLCASSPSGGPREREQYFGPGTRLTVT.

This clonotype came up many times. This sequence joins TRBV6-2 or TRBV6-3 and TRBJ2-7; D tentatively fits TRBD1 or TRBD2 (5 bases each). The CDR3 runs to 14 residues. The germline gives CDR1 MNHEY, CDR2 SVGEGT. Trimming shortened V by 2 bases and J by 1 base, and 9 bases separated the two germline ends. This chain's CDR3 is CASSYRDGSYEQYF. DNA of the CDR3: TGTGCCAGCAGTTACAGGGACGGATCCTACGAGCAGTACTTC.

Many counts were recorded for this clonotype. This rearrangement joins TRBV12-5 to TRBJ2-1; tentative D call: TRBD2 (6 bases). The CDR3 has 17 residues. The V end lost 0 bases, the J end lost 4 bases, and 16 bases lay between the germline ends. Germline V gene lookup returns CDR1 LGHNT and CDR2 FRNRAP. CDR3 loop: CASGLVKTSQTYNEQFF. The CDR3, as DNA: TGTGCTAGTGGTTTGGTAAAAACTAGCCAAACTTACAATGAGCAGTTCTTC.

In this sample, this clonotype turned up a few times. The genes are TRBV5-1 and TRBJ2-7, with a possible D match to TRBD1 (5 bases). From germline, CDR1 is SGHRS and CDR2 YFSETQ. This CDR3 contains 12 residues. V dropped 1 base and J dropped 7 bases, with 9 bases sitting between them. The CDR3 sequence is CASSLTDREQYF. As DNA, the CDR3 is TGCGCCAGCAGCTTGACTGACAGAGAGCAGTACTTC.

This clonotype was detected a few times. The V gene is TRBV6-2 or TRBV6-3, the J gene TRBJ2-1, with 16 bases fitting TRBD2. This CDR3 region has 19 residues. V shed 6 bases and J 2 bases; nucleotides not matched to a gene: 10. Germline V gives CDR1 MNHEY, CDR2 SVGEGT. CDR3 loop: CASSRPGTSGRVAYNEQFF. In DNA, the CDR3 is TGTGCCAGCAGCAGGCCCGGGACTAGCGGGAGGGTAGCCTACAATGAGCAGTTCTTC.

Ten or more counts support this clonotype. The rearrangement uses TRBV20-1 and TRBJ1-1; D uncertain. CDR3 length: 13 residues. V was cut by 1 base and J by 0 bases, with 6 bases left in between. Germline V CDR1 and CDR2: DFQATT, SNEGSKA (reference sequence). The CDR3 loop is CSARVSMNTEAFF. The CDR3 DNA is TGCAGTGCTAGAGTTAGCATGAACACTGAAGCTTTCTTT.

This clonotype was detected many times. The rearrangement joins TRBV29-1 to TRBJ2-7; tentatively, D is TRBD1 (6 bases). CDR1 and CDR2 (germline): SQVTM, ANQGSEA. Trimming removed 5 bases from V and 0 bases from J, with 23 bases in between. The CDR3 has 17 residues. The CDR3 is CSVPAAGADRSSYEQYF. The CDR3 bases are TGCAGCGTTCCTGCTGCGGGCGCCGACAGGTCCTCCTACGAGCAGTACTTC.

In this sample, this clonotype turned up a few times. The chain joins TRBV29-1 to TRBJ2-1; D might be TRBD1 or TRBD2, each matching 5 bases. The germline CDR1 and CDR2 sequences are SQVTM and ANQGSEA. The CDR3 extends over 11 amino acids. V lost 4 bases, J lost 8 bases, and 9 bases lay in between. The CDR3 sequence: CSVGDGDEQFF. Here the CDR3 DNA reads TGCAGCGTTGGGGACGGTGATGAGCAGTTCTTC.

This sequence joins TRBV11-3 and TRBJ2-1; a possible D gene is TRBD1 (6 bases). V shed 3 bases and J shed 0 bases, with 9 bases lying between them. The V gene's germline CDR1 is SGHNT and CDR2 YENEEA. This CDR3 region has 15 residues. This CDR3 reads CASSFGQTSYNEQFF. The CDR3 nucleotides are TGTGCCAGCAGCTTCGGACAGACCTCCTACAATGAGCAGTTCTTC.

This clonotype was observed a handful of times. This sequence joins TRBV4-2 and TRBJ2-1; TRBD2 agrees at 9 bases. With 11 bases clipped from V and 7 bases from J, the junction kept 12 bases outside the gene matches. Germline V CDR1 and CDR2: LGHNA, YNFKEQ. The CDR3 length is 14 residues. This CDR3 is CAETGGRAVNEQFF. The DNA of the CDR3 is TGTGCCGAGACGGGCGGGAGGGCCGTGAATGAGCAGTTCTTC.

This chain links TRBV7-9 with TRBJ2-7; 7 bases match TRBD2. The trim removed 4 bases at V and 4 bases at J, leaving 7 bases unmatched. CDR3 length equals 14 residues. Germline CDR1 reads SEHNR; CDR2 reads FQNEAQ (reference sequence). Written as DNA, the CDR3 is TGTGCCAGCAGCTCCACGGGGGGTAGTTACGAGCAGTACTTC. Translating it yields CASSSTGGSYEQYF.

This clonotype was observed many times. The CDR3 loop reads CASSETTYGNQPQHF. DNA of the CDR3: TGTGCCAGCAGCGAGACAACTTATGGGAATCAGCCCCAGCATTTT. V usage is TRBV5-5 and J usage is TRBJ1-5; D is undetermined. The CDR3 has 15 amino acids. V lost 4 bases and J lost 4, with 15 bases in between. CDR1 is SGHKS, CDR2 YYEKEE, per germline (reference sequence).

Many counts were recorded for this clonotype. The V call is TRBV29-1, the J call TRBJ2-1, with TRBD2 matching 9 bases. The V gene's germline CDR1 is SQVTM and CDR2 ANQGSEA. Trimming at V came to 8 bases and at J to 4 bases, leaving 6 bases not matched to a gene. The CDR3 covers 13 residues. Here the CDR3 reads CSTSTSGYNEQFF. CDR3 bases: TGCAGCACATCGACTAGCGGATACAATGAGCAGTTCTTC.

In this sample, this clonotype turned up many times. The V call is TRBV6-6, the J call TRBJ2-1, with 7 bases lining up with TRBD1. The germline gives CDR1 MNHNY, CDR2 SVGAGI (reference sequence). With 5 bases clipped from V and 0 bases from J, the junction kept 1 base outside the gene matches. This CDR3 spans 14 amino acids. CDR3 coding DNA: TGTGCCAGCAGTCGACAGGGCTCCTACAATGAGCAGTTCTTC. Protein product: CASSRQGSYNEQFF.

This clonotype was seen many times. The rearrangement joins TRBV28 to TRBJ1-1; D ambiguous. This CDR3 has 11 amino acids. V was trimmed by 5 bases and J by 8 bases, leaving 9 bases between them. Looked up from germline, CDR1 is MDHEN and CDR2 is SYDVKM. CDR3 sequence (DNA): TGTGCCAGCAGTCTACGGGGAGAAGCTTTCTTT. It codes for CASSLRGEAFF.

This clonotype was recorded many times. The chain is built from TRBV29-1 and TRBJ1-3, with 8 nucleotides matching TRBD1. This CDR3 spans 13 amino acids. V lost 7 bases to trimming and J lost 3 bases; unmatched junction nucleotides: 5. Germline V CDR1 and CDR2: SQVTM, ANQGSEA. The CDR3 sequence: CSAQTGVGNTIYF. CDR3 nucleotides: TGCAGCGCTCAGACAGGGGTTGGAAACACCATATATTTT.

The rearrangement links TRBV4-1 to TRBJ2-7, with unresolved D. In germline, CDR1 is MGHRA, CDR2 YSYEKL. The V end lost 0 bases, the J end lost 1 base, and 13 bases lay between the germline ends. This CDR3 is built from 16 residues. The CDR3 here is CASSQEASFRSYEQYF. The CDR3, as DNA: TGCGCCAGCAGCCAAGAGGCCAGCTTCAGATCCTACGAGCAGTACTTC.

The gene calls are TRBV7-9 and TRBJ2-6; unclear D gene. This CDR3 has 14 residues. In germline, CDR1 is SEHNR, CDR2 FQNEAQ (reference sequence). V gave up 2 bases and J gave up 0 bases, with 2 bases separating them. The CDR3 DNA follows: TGTGCCAGCAGCTTAACCTCTGGGGCCAACGTCCTGACTTTC. Protein product: CASSLTSGANVLTF.